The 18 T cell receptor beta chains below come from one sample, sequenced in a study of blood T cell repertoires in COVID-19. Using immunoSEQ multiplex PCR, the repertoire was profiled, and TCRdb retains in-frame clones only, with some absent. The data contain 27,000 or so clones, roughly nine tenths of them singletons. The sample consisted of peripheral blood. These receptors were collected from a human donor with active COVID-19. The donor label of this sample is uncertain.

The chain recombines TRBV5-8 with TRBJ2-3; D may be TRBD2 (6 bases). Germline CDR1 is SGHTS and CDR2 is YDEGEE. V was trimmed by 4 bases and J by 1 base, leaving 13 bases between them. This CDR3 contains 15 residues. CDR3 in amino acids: CASSPGGDRTDTQYF. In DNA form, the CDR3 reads TGTGCCAGCAGCCCTGGAGGGGACCGCACAGATACGCAGTATTTT.

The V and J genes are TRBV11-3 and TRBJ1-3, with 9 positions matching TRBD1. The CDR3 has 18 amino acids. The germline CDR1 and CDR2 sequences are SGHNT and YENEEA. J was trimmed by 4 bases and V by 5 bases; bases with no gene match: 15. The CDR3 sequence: CASSQRWPGQGEGNTIYF. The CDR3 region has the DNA TGTGCCAGCAGCCAAAGGTGGCCGGGACAGGGTGAAGGAAACACCATATATTTT.

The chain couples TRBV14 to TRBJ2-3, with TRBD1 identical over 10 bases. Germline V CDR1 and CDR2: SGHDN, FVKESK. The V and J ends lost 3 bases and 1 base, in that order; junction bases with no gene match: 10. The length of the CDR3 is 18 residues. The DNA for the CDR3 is TGTGCCAGCAGCCACGTATGGATCGGGACAGGGGGCACAGATACGCAGTATTTT. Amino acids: CASSHVWIGTGGTDTQYF.

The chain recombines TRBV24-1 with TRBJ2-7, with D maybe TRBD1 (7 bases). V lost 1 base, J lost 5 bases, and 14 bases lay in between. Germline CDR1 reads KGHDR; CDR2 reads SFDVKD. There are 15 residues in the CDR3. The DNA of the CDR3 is TGTGCCACCAGTGATTTTGACAGGGAGGCGGACGAGCAGTACTTC. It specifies CATSDFDREADEQYF.

The CDR3, as DNA: TGTGCCAGCAGCGTTTATGGGGGGGGAAACACCATATATTTT. This translates into CASSVYGGGNTIYF. This chain joins TRBV9 and TRBJ1-3; D might be TRBD1 (5 bases). The V and J ends lost 2 bases and 4 bases respectively, with 10 bases between them. The CDR3 spans 14 residues. CDR1 SGDLS and CDR2 YYNGEE come from the germline V gene. The full variable domain, completed using reference TRBV9 and TRBJ1-3, is DSGVTQTPKHLITATGQRVTLRCSPRSGDLSVYWYQQSLDQGLQFLIQYYNGEERAKGNILERFSAQQFPDLHSELNLSSLELGDSALYFCASSVYGGGNTIYFGEGSWLTVV.

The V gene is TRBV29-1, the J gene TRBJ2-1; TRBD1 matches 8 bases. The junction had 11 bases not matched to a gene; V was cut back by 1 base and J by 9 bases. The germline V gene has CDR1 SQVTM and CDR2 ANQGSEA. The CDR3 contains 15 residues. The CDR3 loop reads CSVEAGEDRGGEQFF. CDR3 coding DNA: TGCAGCGTTGAAGCGGGGGAAGACAGGGGAGGTGAGCAGTTCTTC.

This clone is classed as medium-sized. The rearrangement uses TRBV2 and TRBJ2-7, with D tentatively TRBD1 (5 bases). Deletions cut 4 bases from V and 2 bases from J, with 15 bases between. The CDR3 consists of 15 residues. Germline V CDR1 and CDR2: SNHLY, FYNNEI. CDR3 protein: CASSAQAGKTYEQYF. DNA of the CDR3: TGTGCCAGCAGTGCCCAGGCAGGGAAAACCTACGAGCAGTACTTC.

CDR3 in amino acids: CAISEQREAGYTF. The CDR3, as DNA: TGTGCCATCAGTGAGCAAAGGGAGGCGGGCTACACCTTC. This chain joins TRBV10-3 and TRBJ1-2, with no clear D. The CDR3 consists of 13 residues. Germline-derived CDR1 and CDR2 are ENHRY and SYGVKD. Trimming pared 2 bases from V and 8 bases from J, leaving 12 bases between.

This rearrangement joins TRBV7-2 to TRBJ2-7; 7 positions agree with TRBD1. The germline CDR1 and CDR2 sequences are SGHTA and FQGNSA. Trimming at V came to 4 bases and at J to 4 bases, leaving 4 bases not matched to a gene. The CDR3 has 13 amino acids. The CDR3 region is CASSSQTGYEQYF. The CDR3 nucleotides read TGTGCCAGCAGCTCCCAGACAGGGTACGAGCAGTACTTC.

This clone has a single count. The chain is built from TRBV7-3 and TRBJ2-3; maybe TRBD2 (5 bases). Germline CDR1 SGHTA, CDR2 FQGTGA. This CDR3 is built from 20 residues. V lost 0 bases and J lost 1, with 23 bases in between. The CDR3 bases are TGTGCCAGCAGCTTAACCACTCCAATTCACCTACTAGGCGGCACAGATACGCAGTATTTT. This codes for CASSLTTPIHLLGGTDTQYF.

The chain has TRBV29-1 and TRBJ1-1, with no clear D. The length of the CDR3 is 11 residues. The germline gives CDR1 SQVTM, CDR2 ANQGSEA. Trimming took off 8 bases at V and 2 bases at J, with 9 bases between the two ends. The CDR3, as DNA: TGCAGCTCTACGAAAAACACTGAAGCTTTCTTT. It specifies CSSTKNTEAFF.

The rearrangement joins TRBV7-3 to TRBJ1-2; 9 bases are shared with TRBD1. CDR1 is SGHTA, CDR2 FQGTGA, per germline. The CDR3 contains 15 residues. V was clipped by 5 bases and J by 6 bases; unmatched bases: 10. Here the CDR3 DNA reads TGTGCCAGCAGCGCACAGACAGGGGGGCGAGATGGCTACACCTTC. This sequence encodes CASSAQTGGRDGYTF.

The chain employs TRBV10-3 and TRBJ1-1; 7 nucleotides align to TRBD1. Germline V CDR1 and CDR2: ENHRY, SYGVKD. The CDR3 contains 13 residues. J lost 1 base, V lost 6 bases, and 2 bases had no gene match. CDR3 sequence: CAIRDRPNTEAFF. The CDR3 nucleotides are TGTGCCATCAGGGACAGGCCGAACACTGAAGCTTTCTTT.

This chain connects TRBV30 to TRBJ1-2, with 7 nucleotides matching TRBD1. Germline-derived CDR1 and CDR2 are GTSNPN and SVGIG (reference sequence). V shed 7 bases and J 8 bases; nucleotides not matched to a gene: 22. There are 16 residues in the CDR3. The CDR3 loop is CASNYRDRKEGVGYTF. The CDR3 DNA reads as TGTGCCTCAAACTACCGGGACAGAAAAGAGGGTGTGGGCTACACCTTC.

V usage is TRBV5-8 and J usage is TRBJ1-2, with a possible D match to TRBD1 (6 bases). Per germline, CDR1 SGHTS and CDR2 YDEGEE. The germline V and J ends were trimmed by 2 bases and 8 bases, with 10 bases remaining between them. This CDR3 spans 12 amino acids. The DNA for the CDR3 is TGTGCCAGCAGCTTCCGGACAGACGGCTACACCTTC. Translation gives CASSFRTDGYTF.

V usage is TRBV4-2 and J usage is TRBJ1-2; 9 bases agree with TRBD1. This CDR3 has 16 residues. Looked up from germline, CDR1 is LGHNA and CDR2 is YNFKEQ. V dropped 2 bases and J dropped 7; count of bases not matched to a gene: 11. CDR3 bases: TGTGCCAGCAGCCAACTTACCACCGGGACAGGGATTGGCTACACCTTC. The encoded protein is CASSQLTTGTGIGYTF.

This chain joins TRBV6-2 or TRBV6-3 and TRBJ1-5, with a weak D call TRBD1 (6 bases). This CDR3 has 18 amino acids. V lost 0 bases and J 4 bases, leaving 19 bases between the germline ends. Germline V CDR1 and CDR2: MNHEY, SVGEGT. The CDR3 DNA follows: TGTGCCAGCAGTTACTCTAGGGACAAACTATTGGGGAATCAGCCCCAGCATTTT. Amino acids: CASSYSRDKLLGNQPQHF.

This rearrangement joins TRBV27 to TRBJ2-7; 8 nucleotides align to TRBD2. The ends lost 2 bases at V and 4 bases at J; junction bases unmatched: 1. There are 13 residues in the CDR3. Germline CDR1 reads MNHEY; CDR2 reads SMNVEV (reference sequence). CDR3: CASSLAGGYEQYF. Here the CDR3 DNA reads TGTGCCAGCAGTTTAGCGGGAGGTTACGAGCAGTACTTC.